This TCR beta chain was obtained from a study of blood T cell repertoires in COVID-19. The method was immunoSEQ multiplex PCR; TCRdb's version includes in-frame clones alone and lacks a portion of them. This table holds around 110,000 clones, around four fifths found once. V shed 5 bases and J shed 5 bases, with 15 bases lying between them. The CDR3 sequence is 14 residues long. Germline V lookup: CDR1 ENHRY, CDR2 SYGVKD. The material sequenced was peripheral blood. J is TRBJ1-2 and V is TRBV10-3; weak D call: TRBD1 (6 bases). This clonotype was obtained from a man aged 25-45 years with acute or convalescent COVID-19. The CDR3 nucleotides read TGTGCCATCAGTTTGAACAGGGAAGAATATGGCTACACCTTC. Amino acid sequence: CAISLNREEYGYTF.